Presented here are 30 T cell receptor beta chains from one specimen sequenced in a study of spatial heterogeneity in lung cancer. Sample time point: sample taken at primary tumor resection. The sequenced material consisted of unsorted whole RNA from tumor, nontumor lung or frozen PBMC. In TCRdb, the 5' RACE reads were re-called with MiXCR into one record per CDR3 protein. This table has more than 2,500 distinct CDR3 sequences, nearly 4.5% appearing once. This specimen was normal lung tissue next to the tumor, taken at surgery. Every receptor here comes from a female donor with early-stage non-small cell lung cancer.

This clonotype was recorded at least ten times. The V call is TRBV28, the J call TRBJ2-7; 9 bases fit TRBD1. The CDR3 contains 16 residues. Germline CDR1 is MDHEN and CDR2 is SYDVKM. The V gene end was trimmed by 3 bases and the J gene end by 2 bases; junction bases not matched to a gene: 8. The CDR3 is CASSFPRQGGAYEQYF. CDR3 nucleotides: TGTGCCAGCAGTTTCCCCCGACAGGGGGGGGCCTACGAGCAGTACTTC.

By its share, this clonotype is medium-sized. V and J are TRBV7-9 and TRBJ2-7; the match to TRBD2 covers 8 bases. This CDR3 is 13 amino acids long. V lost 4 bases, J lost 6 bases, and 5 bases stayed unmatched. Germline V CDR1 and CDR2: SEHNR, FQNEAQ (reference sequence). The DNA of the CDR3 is TGTGCCAGCAGCTCCGGGACTAGAGGCGAGCAGTACTTC. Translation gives CASSSGTRGEQYF.

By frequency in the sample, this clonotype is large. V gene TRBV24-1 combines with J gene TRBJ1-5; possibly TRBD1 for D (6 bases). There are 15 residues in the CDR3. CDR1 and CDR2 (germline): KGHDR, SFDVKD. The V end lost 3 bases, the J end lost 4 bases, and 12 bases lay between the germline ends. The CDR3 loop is CATSDDRSLNQPQHF. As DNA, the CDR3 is TGTGCCACCAGTGATGACAGGTCCTTAAATCAGCCCCAGCATTTT.

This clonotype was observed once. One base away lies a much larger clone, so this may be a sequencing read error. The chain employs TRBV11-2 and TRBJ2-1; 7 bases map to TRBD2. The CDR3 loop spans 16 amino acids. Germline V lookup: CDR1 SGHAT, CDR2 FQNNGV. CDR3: CACSLRGDSSYNEQFF. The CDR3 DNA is TGTGCCTGCAGCTTACGGGGGGACTCCTCCTACAATGAGCAGTTCTTC.

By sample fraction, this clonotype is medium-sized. CDR3 sequence: CASSFSAGAGETQYF. The CDR3, as DNA: TGTGCCAGCAGCTTCTCAGCGGGGGCTGGGGAGACCCAGTACTTC. V and J are TRBV7-9 and TRBJ2-5; 8 positions match TRBD2. The V gene end was trimmed by 3 bases and the J gene end by 5 bases; junction bases not matched to a gene: 8. The CDR3 spans 15 residues. CDR1 and CDR2 from the germline V gene are SEHNR and FQNEAQ (reference sequence).

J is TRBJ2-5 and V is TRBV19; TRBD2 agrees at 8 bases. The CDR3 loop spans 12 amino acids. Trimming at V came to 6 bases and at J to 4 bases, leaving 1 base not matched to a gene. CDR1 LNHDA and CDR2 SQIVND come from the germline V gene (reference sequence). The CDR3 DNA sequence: TGTGCCAGTAGGCTAGCGGGAGAGACCCAGTACTTC. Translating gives CASRLAGETQYF.

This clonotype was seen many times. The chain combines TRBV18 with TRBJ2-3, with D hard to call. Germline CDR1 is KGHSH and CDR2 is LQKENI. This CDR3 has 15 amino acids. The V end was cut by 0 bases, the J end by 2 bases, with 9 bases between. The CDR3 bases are TGTGCCAGCTCACCACCGTACGGAGTCACAGATACGCAGTATTTT. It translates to CASSPPYGVTDTQYF.

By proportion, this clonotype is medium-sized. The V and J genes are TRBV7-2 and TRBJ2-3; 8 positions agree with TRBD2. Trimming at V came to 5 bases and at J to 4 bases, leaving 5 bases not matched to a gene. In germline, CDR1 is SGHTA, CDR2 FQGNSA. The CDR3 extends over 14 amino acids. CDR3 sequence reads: CASSKAGAADTQYF. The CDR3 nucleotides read TGTGCCAGCAGCAAAGCGGGGGCCGCAGATACGCAGTATTTT.

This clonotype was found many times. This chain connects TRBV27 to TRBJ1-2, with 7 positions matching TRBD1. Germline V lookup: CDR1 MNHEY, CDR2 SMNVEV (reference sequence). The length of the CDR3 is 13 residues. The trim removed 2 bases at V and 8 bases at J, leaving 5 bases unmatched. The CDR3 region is CASSLRAGGGYTF. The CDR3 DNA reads TGTGCCAGCAGTTTACGGGCAGGGGGAGGCTACACCTTC.

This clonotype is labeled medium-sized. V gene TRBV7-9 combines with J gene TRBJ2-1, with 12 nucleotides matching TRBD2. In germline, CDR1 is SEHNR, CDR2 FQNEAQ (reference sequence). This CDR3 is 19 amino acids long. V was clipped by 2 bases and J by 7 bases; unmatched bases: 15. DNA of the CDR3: TGTGCCAGCAGCTTATTACCCAACCTAGCGGGAGGGGGACATAATGAGCAGTTCTTC. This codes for CASSLLPNLAGGGHNEQFF. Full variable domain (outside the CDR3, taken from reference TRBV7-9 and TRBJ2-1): DTGVSQNPRHKITKRGQNVTFRCDPISEHNRLYWYRQTLGQGPEFLTYFQNEAQLEKSRLLSDRFSAERPKGSFSTLEIQRTEQGDSAMYLCASSLLPNLAGGGHNEQFFGPGTRLTVL.

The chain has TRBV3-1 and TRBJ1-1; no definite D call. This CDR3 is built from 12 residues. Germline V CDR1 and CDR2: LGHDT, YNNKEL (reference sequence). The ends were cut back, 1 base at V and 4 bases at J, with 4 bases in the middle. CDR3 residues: CASSQGATEAFF. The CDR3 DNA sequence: TGTGCCAGCAGCCAAGGAGCCACTGAAGCTTTCTTT. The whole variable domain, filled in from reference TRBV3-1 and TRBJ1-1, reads DTAVSQTPKYLVTQMGNDKSIKCEQNLGHDTMYWYKQDSKKFLKIMFSYNNKELIINETVPNRFSPKSPDKAHLNLHINSLELGDSAVYFCASSQGATEAFFGQGTRLTVV.

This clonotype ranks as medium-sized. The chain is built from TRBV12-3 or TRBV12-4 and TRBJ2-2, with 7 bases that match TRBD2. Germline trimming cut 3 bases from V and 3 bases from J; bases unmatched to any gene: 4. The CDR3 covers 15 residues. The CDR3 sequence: CASSFGLADTGELFF. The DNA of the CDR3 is TGTGCCAGCAGTTTTGGGCTAGCGGACACCGGGGAGCTGTTTTTT.

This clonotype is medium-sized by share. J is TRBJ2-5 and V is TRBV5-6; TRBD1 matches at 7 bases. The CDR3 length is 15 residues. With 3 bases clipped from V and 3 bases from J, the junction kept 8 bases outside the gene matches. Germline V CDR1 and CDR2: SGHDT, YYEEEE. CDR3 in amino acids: CASSSGQDKEETQYF. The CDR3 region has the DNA TGTGCCAGCAGCTCAGGACAGGATAAAGAAGAGACCCAGTACTTC.

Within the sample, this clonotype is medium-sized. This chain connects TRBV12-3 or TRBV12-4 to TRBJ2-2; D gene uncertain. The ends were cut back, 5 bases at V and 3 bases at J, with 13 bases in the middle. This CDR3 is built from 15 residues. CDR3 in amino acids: CASSPAGLDTGELFF. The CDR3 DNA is TGTGCCAGCAGTCCTGCCGGCTTGGACACCGGGGAGCTGTTTTTT.

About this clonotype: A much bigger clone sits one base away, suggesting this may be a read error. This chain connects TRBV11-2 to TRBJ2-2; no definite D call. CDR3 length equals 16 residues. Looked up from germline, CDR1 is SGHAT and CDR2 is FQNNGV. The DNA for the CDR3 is TGTGCCAGCAGCTTACAGTGGCTCGCAAACACCTGGGAGCTGTTTTTT. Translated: CASSLQWLANTWELFF. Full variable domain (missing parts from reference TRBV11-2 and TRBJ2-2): EAGVAQSPRYKIIEKRQSVAFWCNPISGHATLYWYQQILGQGPKLLIQFQNNGVVDDSQLPKDRFSAERLKGVDSTLKIQPAKLEDSAVYLCASSLQWLANTWELFFGEGSRLTVL.

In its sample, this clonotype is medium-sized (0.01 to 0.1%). In DNA, the CDR3 is TGTGCCAGCATCGACAGGGACAGGGGGATTGGACAGCCCCAGCATTTT. This encodes CASIDRDRGIGQPQHF. This rearrangement joins TRBV6-6 to TRBJ1-5, with 11 bases that match TRBD1. Losses at the gene ends were 7 bases for V and 7 bases for J; bases not matched to a gene: 12. Germline loops: CDR1 MNHNY, CDR2 SVGAGI (reference sequence). The CDR3 length is 16 residues.

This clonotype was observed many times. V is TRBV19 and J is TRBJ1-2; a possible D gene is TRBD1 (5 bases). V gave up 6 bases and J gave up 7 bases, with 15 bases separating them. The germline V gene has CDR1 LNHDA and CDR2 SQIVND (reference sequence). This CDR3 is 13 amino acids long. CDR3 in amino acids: CASRPGTDGGYTF. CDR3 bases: TGTGCCAGTAGACCAGGGACGGACGGTGGCTACACCTTC. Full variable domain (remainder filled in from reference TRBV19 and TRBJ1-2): DGGITQSPKYLFRKEGQNVTLSCEQNLNHDAMYWYRQDPGQGLRLIYYSQIVNDFQKGDIAEGYSVSREKKESFPLTVTSAQKNPTAFYLCASRPGTDGGYTFGSGTRLTVV.

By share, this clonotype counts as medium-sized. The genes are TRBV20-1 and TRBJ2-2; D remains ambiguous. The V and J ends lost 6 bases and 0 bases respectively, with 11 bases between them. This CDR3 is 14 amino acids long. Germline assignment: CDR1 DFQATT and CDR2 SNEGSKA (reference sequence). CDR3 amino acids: CSATTPTNTGELFF. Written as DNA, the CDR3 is TGCAGTGCAACCACCCCGACGAACACCGGGGAGCTGTTTTTT.

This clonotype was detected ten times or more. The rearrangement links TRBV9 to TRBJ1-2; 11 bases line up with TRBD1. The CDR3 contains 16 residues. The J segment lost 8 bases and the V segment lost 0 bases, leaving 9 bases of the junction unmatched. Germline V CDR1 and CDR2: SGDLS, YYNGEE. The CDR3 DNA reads TGTGCCAGCAGCGTAGATTATTCGGACAGGGGGCGAGGCTACACCTTC. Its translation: CASSVDYSDRGRGYTF.

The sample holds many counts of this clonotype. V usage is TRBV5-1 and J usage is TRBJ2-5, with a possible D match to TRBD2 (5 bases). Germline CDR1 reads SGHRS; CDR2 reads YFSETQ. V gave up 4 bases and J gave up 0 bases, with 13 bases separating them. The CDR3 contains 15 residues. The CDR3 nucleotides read TGCGCCAGCAGCCCCAGGTCGGGGAACCAAGAGACCCAGTACTTC. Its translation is CASSPRSGNQETQYF.

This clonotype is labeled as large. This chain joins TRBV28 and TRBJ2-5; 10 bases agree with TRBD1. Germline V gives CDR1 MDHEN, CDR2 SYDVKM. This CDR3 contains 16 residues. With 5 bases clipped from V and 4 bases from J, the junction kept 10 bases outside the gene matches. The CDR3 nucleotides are TGTGCCAGCAGTCCTTCTAGACAGGGGGCAGGAGAGACCCAGTACTTC. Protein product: CASSPSRQGAGETQYF.

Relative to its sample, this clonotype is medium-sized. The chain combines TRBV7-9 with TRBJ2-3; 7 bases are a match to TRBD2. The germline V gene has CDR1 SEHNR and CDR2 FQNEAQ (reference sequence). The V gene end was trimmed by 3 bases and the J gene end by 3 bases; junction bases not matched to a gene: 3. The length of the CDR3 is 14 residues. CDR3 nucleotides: TGTGCCAGCAGCTTTGCGCGGGAGACAGATACGCAGTATTTT. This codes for CASSFARETDTQYF.

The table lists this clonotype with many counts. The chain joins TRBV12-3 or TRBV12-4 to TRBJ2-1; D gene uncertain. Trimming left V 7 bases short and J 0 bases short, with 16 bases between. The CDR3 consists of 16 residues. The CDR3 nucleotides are TGTGCCAGCAAACGCGAGGCCGCGAGCTCCTACAATGAGCAGTTCTTC. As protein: CASKREAASSYNEQFF.

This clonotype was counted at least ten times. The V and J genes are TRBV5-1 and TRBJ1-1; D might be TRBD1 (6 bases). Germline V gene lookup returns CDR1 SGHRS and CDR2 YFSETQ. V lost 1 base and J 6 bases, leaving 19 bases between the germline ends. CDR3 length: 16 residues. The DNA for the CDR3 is TGCGCCAGCAGCTTGAGAGGGGGGAGCCAACTACCTGAAGCTTTCTTT. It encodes CASSLRGGSQLPEAFF.

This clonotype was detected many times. CDR3 sequence: CASSVETSGSNEQFF. Here the CDR3 DNA reads TGTGCCAGCAGCGTAGAGACTAGCGGGAGCAATGAGCAGTTCTTC. This chain joins TRBV9 and TRBJ2-1, with 12 bases lining up with TRBD2. The CDR3 loop spans 15 amino acids. The V gene's germline CDR1 is SGDLS and CDR2 YYNGEE. Unmatched junction bases numbered 1, after V lost 0 bases and J lost 6 bases.

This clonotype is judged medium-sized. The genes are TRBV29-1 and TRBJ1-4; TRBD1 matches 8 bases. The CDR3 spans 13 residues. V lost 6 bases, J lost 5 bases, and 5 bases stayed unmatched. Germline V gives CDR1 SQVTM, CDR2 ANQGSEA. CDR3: CSVSGGANEKLFF. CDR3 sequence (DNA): TGCAGCGTGTCAGGGGGCGCGAATGAAAAACTGTTTTTT.

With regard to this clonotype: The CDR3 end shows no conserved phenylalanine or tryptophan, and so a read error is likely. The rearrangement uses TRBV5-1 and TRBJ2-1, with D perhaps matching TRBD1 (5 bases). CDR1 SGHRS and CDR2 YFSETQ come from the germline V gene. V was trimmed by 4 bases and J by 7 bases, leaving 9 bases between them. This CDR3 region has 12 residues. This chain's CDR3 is CASSPAGNEQFS. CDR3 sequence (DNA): TGCGCCAGCAGCCCGGCAGGGAATGAGCAGTTCTCG.

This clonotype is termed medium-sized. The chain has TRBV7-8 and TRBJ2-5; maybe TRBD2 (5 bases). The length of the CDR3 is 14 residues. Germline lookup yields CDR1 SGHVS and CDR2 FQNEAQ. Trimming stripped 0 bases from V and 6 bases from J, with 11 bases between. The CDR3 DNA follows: TGTGCCAGCAGCTTAGCGGCTAGCACGCAGACCCAGTACTTC. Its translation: CASSLAASTQTQYF.

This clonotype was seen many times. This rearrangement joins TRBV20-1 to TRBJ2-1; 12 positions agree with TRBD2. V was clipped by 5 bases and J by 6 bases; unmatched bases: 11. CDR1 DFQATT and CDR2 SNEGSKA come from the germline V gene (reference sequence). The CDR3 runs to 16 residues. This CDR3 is CSAPRLAGEQINEQFF. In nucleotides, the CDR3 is TGCAGTGCTCCTCGACTAGCGGGAGAGCAAATCAATGAGCAGTTCTTC.

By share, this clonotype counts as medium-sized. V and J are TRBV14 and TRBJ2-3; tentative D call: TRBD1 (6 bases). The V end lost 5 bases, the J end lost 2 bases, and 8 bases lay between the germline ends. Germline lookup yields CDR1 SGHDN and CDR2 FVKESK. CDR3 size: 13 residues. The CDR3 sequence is CASSNRVTDTQYF. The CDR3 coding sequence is TGTGCCAGCAGCAACAGGGTCACAGATACGCAGTATTTT.